This TCR beta chain was documented in a study of blood T cells in healthy people across ages. This clonotype showed up just a few times. Its antigen is unknown. General study results and limits: The study regarded diversity estimates from one million T cells as underestimates.

A second PCR of 7 to 11 cycles used a sample-barcoded 5' primer and a J-beta primer mix. A single record per CDR3 protein comes from TCRdb applying MiXCR to the 5' RACE reads. The table includes about 1.4 million distinct CDR3 sequences, approximately 63% detected once. CDR1 and CDR2 from the germline V gene are KGHDR and SFDVKD. This CDR3 has 12 residues. J was trimmed by 11 bases and V by 0 bases; bases with no gene match: 2. Each sample gave at least 7 million isolated PBMCs. The chain joins TRBV24-1 to TRBJ1-1; 7 bases match TRBD1. This TCR was recovered from a man aged 18 to 30 in good health. Sequenced sample: blood. The CDR3, as DNA: TGTGCCACCAGTGATTTGACAGGGGCGGCTTTCTTT. Amino acids: CATSDLTGAAFF.